The rows below give T cell receptor beta chains drawn from one sample of a study of blood T cell repertoires in COVID-19. Sequenced by immunoSEQ multiplex PCR; TCRdb stores in-frame clones only, minus some. The table records about 120,000 clones, around 87% of them present only once. Sequencing was done on a sample of peripheral blood. Receptors were obtained from a woman in her 70s with acute or convalescent COVID-19. CDR3s include the opening cysteine and the closing phenylalanine or tryptophan. Each record gives: D gene, V gene, J gene, clone size, CDR3 length, CDR3 DNA, CDR3 protein. D genes are given only for firm matches. For some rows the clone size is stated as once, few or many, or as a class when expanded; others skip it.

d_call: TRBD1; v_call: TRBV3-1/TRBV3-2; j_call: TRBJ1-1; clone_size: once; cdr3_length: 13; cdr3_nt: TGTGCCAGCAGCCGGGACAGCCTATCAGAAGCTTTCTTT; cdr3_aa: CASSRDSLSEAFF
d_call: TRBD2; v_call: TRBV5-1; j_call: TRBJ2-5; clone_size: .; cdr3_length: 14; cdr3_nt: TGCGCCAGCACTAGCGGGGGCCCCTTGAGGACCCAGTACTTC; cdr3_aa: CASTSGGPLRTQYF
d_call: TRBD2; v_call: TRBV3-1/TRBV3-2; j_call: TRBJ2-4; clone_size: .; cdr3_length: 15; cdr3_nt: TGTGCCAGCAGCTCGGGGGGGCGGGCCAAAAACATTCAGTACTTC; cdr3_aa: CASSSGGRAKNIQYF
d_call: TRBD1; v_call: TRBV3-1/TRBV3-2; j_call: TRBJ1-5; clone_size: few; cdr3_length: 15; cdr3_nt: TGTGCCAGCAGCCAAACGGACAGGGTGGGTCAGCCCCAGCATTTT; cdr3_aa: CASSQTDRVGQPQHF
d_call: .; v_call: TRBV7-9; j_call: TRBJ1-2; clone_size: .; cdr3_length: 16; cdr3_nt: TGTGCCAGCAGCCGGGGCCGGGAGAGACTTAACTATGGCTACACCTTC; cdr3_aa: CASSRGRERLNYGYTF
d_call: .; v_call: TRBV5-1; j_call: TRBJ1-5; clone_size: once; cdr3_length: 15; cdr3_nt: TGCGCCAGCAGCCCCACTTTCGGGGAGGCTAGGTCCCAGCATTTT; cdr3_aa: CASSPTFGEARSQHF
d_call: .; v_call: TRBV18; j_call: TRBJ2-5; clone_size: .; cdr3_length: 13; cdr3_nt: TGTGCCAGCTCTCGCGGACAGCAAGAGACCCAGTACTTC; cdr3_aa: CASSRGQQETQYF
d_call: .; v_call: TRBV28; j_call: TRBJ1-5; clone_size: .; cdr3_length: 15; cdr3_nt: TGTGCCAGCAGTTTAGGGGGGGCGAGCAATCAGCCCCAGCATTTT; cdr3_aa: CASSLGGASNQPQHF
d_call: .; v_call: TRBV7-9; j_call: TRBJ1-2; clone_size: .; cdr3_length: 16; cdr3_nt: TGTGCCAGCAGCCAATCCACCGGAACAGGGTGGTATGGCTACACCTTC; cdr3_aa: CASSQSTGTGWYGYTF
d_call: .; v_call: TRBV19; j_call: TRBJ1-1; clone_size: few; cdr3_length: 16; cdr3_nt: TGTGCCAGTAGTCTGGGGGCAGGGAGATTGAACACTGAAGCTTTCTTT; cdr3_aa: CASSLGAGRLNTEAFF